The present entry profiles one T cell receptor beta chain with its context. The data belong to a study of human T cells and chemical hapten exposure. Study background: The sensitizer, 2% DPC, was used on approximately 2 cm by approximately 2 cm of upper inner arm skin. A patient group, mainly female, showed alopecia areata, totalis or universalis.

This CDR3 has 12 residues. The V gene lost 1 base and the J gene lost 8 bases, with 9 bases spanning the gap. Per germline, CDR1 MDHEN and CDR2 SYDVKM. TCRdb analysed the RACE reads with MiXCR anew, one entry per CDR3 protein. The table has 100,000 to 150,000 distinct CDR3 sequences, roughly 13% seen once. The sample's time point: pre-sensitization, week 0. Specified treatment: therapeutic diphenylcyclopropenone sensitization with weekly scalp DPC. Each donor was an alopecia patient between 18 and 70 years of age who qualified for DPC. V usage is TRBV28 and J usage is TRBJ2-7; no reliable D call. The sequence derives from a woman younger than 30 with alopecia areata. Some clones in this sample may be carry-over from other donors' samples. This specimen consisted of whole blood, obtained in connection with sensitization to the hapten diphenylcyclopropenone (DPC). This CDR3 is CASSLYARQQYF. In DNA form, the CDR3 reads TGTGCCAGCAGTTTATATGCACGGCAGCAGTACTTC.